One and the same sample provided the 18 T cell receptor beta chains below, sequenced in a study of blood T cell repertoires in COVID-19. This table comes from immunoSEQ multiplex PCR, and its TCRdb copy is limited to in-frame clones, with some not included. The table shows under 150,000 clones, with 81% occurring only once. Sequencing input: peripheral blood. The receptors were gathered from an older woman with active or convalescent COVID-19.

This clone was seen a handful of times. The rearrangement links TRBV28 to TRBJ2-1; tentative D call: TRBD2 (5 bases). Germline V gene data show CDR1 as MDHEN and CDR2 as SYDVKM. The V and J ends lost 7 bases and 6 bases respectively, with 10 bases between them. This CDR3 has 12 amino acids. The CDR3: CASTGLVNEQFF. CDR3 DNA sequence: TGTGCCAGCACCGGACTCGTCAATGAGCAGTTCTTC.

The chain couples TRBV10-3 to TRBJ2-1, with 12 bases identical to TRBD2. CDR1 and CDR2 (germline): ENHRY, SYGVKD. CDR3 size: 14 residues. V lost 7 bases to trimming and J lost 5 bases; unmatched junction nucleotides: 3. The CDR3 DNA sequence: TGTGCCATCACCCGGACTAGCGGGAACAATGAGCAGTTCTTC. Translated, it gives CAITRTSGNNEQFF.

V and J are TRBV6-5 and TRBJ2-5; the D is unclear. In germline, CDR1 is MNHEY, CDR2 SVGAGI. V lost 0 bases to trimming and J lost 1 base, with 6 bases between them. The CDR3 contains 14 residues. The CDR3, as DNA: TGTGCCAGCAGTTACTCATCAGGCCAAGAGACCCAGTACTTC. Translation: CASSYSSGQETQYF.

The chain couples TRBV5-1 to TRBJ2-1, with 9 bases identical to TRBD1. V was pared by 0 bases and J by 4 bases, with 2 bases of the junction left unmatched. Looked up from germline, CDR1 is SGHRS and CDR2 is YFSETQ. The CDR3 is 15 residues long. The chain's CDR3 is CASSLDGQGYNEQFF. The CDR3 nucleotides read TGCGCCAGCAGCTTGGACGGACAGGGGTACAATGAGCAGTTCTTC.

The table lists this clone with a few counts. The sample has other DNA sequences that encode this CDR3 too. This chain uses TRBV9 with TRBJ2-1; 7 bases are a match to TRBD2. The CDR3 has 16 residues. The germline V gene encodes CDR1 SGDLS and CDR2 YYNGEE. V was clipped by 1 base and J by 6 bases; unmatched bases: 10. CDR3 loop: CASSVTLGGLINEQFF. The CDR3 bases are TGTGCCAGCAGCGTAACGCTGGGGGGACTAATCAATGAGCAGTTCTTC.

The chain couples TRBV6-4 to TRBJ2-7; 14 nucleotides line up with TRBD2. This CDR3 is built from 15 residues. V gave up 6 bases and J gave up 7 bases; unmatched junction bases: 8. Germline CDR1 reads MRHNA; CDR2 reads SNTAGT. CDR3 in amino acids: CASRTRTSGRCEQYF. DNA of the CDR3: TGTGCCAGCAGGACGCGGACTAGCGGGAGGTGTGAGCAGTACTTC.

The V and J genes are TRBV10-3 and TRBJ1-2; 7 bases are shared with TRBD1. V lost 6 bases, J lost 3 bases, and 4 bases stayed unmatched. The CDR3 runs to 13 residues. The germline CDR1 and CDR2 sequences are ENHRY and SYGVKD. CDR3 in DNA: TGTGCCATCAGGACAGGGACGGACTATGGCTACACCTTC. It encodes CAIRTGTDYGYTF.

The chain is built from TRBV6-6 and TRBJ2-1; 11 nucleotides line up with TRBD1. Germline trimming cut 5 bases from V and 4 bases from J; bases unmatched to any gene: 10. Germline V CDR1 and CDR2: MNHNY, SVGAGI (reference sequence). The CDR3 is 17 amino acids. This CDR3 is CASSLGQGAIFYNEQFF. In DNA form, the CDR3 reads TGTGCCAGCAGTCTAGGACAGGGGGCCATTTTTTACAATGAGCAGTTCTTC.

The chain recombines TRBV5-1 with TRBJ1-1; the D gene is possibly TRBD1 (5 bases). CDR1 and CDR2 (germline): SGHRS, YFSETQ. Deletions cut 0 bases from V and 4 bases from J, with 10 bases between. This CDR3 region has 14 residues. CDR3 sequence reads: CASSLESRATEAFF. CDR3 nucleotide sequence: TGCGCCAGCAGCTTGGAGAGCAGGGCCACTGAAGCTTTCTTT.

The chain recombines TRBV10-3 with TRBJ2-5; TRBD1 matches at 9 bases. The CDR3 totals 14 residues. Germline V CDR1 and CDR2: ENHRY, SYGVKD. J gave up 4 bases and V 6 bases, and 6 bases lay outside the gene matches. CDR3 residues: CAISLGQGGETQYF. In nucleotides, the CDR3 is TGTGCCATCAGCTTGGGACAGGGCGGAGAGACCCAGTACTTC.

The V gene is TRBV5-1, the J gene TRBJ1-5, with D unresolved. CDR3 length: 13 residues. Germline-derived CDR1 and CDR2 are SGHRS and YFSETQ. V was cut by 0 bases and J by 4 bases, with 5 bases left in between. CDR3 nucleotides: TGCGCCAGCAGCTTGGCTCCGAATCAGCCCCAGCATTTT. This gives the protein CASSLAPNQPQHF. Using reference TRBV5-1 and TRBJ1-5 for the parts outside the CDR3, the full variable domain is KAGVTQTPRYLIKTRGQQVTLSCSPISGHRSVSWYQQTPGQGLQFLFEYFSETQRNKGNFPGRFSGRQFSNSRSEMNVSTLELGDSALYLCASSLAPNQPQHFGDGTRLSIL.

V gene TRBV3-1 (or the pseudogene TRBV3-2) combines with J gene TRBJ2-1; 8 nucleotides agree with TRBD1. After removal of 3 bases from V and 9 bases from J, the junction contained 7 bases not matched to a gene. Germline CDR1 LGHDT, CDR2 YNNKEL (reference sequence). This CDR3 comprises 14 residues. The CDR3 nucleotides read TGTGCCAGCAGCCATCTTGGGGACAGGAGTGAGCAGTTCTTC. As protein: CASSHLGDRSEQFF.

The chain uses TRBV27 and TRBJ1-2; D perhaps matches TRBD1 (6 bases). V lost 5 bases, J lost 8 bases, and 21 bases lay in between. The CDR3 totals 15 residues. Germline CDR1 and CDR2: MNHEY and SMNVEV (reference sequence). This CDR3 is CASSLDVRQGSGYTF. The CDR3 coding sequence is TGTGCCAGCAGTCTCGATGTTAGGCAGGGGAGCGGCTACACCTTC.

The rearrangement links TRBV18 to TRBJ2-5, with D maybe TRBD2 (5 bases). Trimming took 3 bases from V and 5 from J, leaving 13 bases between them. Germline lookup yields CDR1 KGHSH and CDR2 LQKENI. There are 14 residues in the CDR3. The CDR3 DNA follows: TGTGCCAGCTCACCGGGGATGGGAGAGGAGACCCAGTACTTC. Its protein product is CASSPGMGEETQYF. Full variable domain (remainder filled in from reference TRBV18 and TRBJ2-5): NAGVMQNPRHLVRRRGQEARLRCSPMKGHSHVYWYRQLPEEGLKFMVYLQKENIIDESGMPKERFSAEFPKEGPSILRIQQVVRGDSAAYFCASSPGMGEETQYFGPGTRLLVL.

J is TRBJ1-1 and V is TRBV5-1; D not resolved. Germline assignment: CDR1 SGHRS and CDR2 YFSETQ. V lost 0 bases and J 2 bases, leaving 14 bases between the germline ends. This CDR3 spans 16 amino acids. CDR3 protein: CASSLVAPGSNTEAFF. The DNA for the CDR3 is TGCGCCAGCAGCTTGGTGGCCCCAGGATCTAACACTGAAGCTTTCTTT.

This sequence joins TRBV25-1 and TRBJ1-4; perhaps TRBD1 as D (5 bases). Per the germline V gene, CDR1 is MGHDK and CDR2 is SYGVNS. The ends were cut back, 4 bases at V and 8 bases at J, with 14 bases in the middle. The CDR3 has 14 amino acids. The CDR3 DNA reads TGTGCCAGCAGTGGGGCGGGGCTGCGCGAAAAACTGTTTTTT. Protein product: CASSGAGLREKLFF.

The chain uses TRBV11-2 and TRBJ2-7, with 7 bases aligning to TRBD1. This CDR3 contains 14 residues. Per the germline V gene, CDR1 is SGHAT and CDR2 is FQNNGV. The J segment lost 4 bases and the V segment lost 5 bases, leaving 8 bases of the junction unmatched. The CDR3: CASSISGQIYEQYF. In nucleotides, the CDR3 is TGTGCCAGCAGCATATCGGGACAGATATACGAGCAGTACTTC.

The rearrangement joins TRBV29-1 to TRBJ1-1; D remains ambiguous. Germline values: CDR1 SQVTM, CDR2 ANQGSEA. CDR3 length equals 11 residues. CDR3 amino acids: CTARGNTEAFF. The CDR3 DNA reads TGCACCGCTCGGGGGAACACTGAAGCTTTCTTT. Together with reference TRBV29-1 and TRBJ1-1, the CDR3 gives the full variable domain: SAVISQKPSRDICQRGTSLTIQCQVDSQVTMMFWYRQQPGQSLTLIATANQGSEATYESGFVIDKFPISRPNLTFSTLTVSNMSPEDSSIYLCTARGNTEAFFGQGTRLTVV.